This TCR beta chain was recovered during a study of blood T cells in healthy people across ages. Study summary: When template switching was applied, about one barcoded beta molecule was captured per two T cells.

As to this clonotype: The antigen is unknown. Possible read error: a much larger clone is one base away.

Germline values: CDR1 SGHTA, CDR2 FQGNSA. The CDR3 covers 16 residues. It was with a sample-barcoded 5' primer and a J-beta primer mix that a second PCR of roughly 7 to 12 cycles was run. The yield of each sample was at least 2.5 million CDR3-containing paired-end reads. Each CDR3 protein gets one entry after TCRdb re-called the 5' RACE reads with MiXCR. The repertoire holds roughly 1,700,000 distinct CDR3 sequences, with under 30% as singletons. Study results and caveats: As age increased, TCR beta diversity per million T cells fell in a roughly linear fashion. For the donors, CMV status was unknown and possibly confounded expanded clonotype changes.

This rearrangement joins TRBV7-2 to TRBJ2-5, with TRBD2 matching over 8 bases. Sequenced: blood. The origin of this receptor is a woman aged 25 to 39 in good health. The CDR3 DNA sequence: TGTGCCAGCAGCCCCTCCGGGACTAGAGGGTTAGGGGAGCAGCACTTC. Protein product: CASSPSGTRGLGEQHF.